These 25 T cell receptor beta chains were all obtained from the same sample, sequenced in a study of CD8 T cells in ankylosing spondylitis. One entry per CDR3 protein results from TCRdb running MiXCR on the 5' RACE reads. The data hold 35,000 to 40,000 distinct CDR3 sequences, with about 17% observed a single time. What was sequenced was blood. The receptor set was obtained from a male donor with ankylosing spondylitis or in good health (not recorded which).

The CDR3, as DNA: TGCGCCAGCAGCTTCGGTACGGTTGGGGGCAATGAGCAGTTCTTC. Protein product: CASSFGTVGGNEQFF. This chain connects TRBV5-1 to TRBJ2-1, with D perhaps given as TRBD1 or TRBD2 (5 bases each). CDR3 length equals 15 residues. V shed 2 bases and J shed 6 bases, with 15 bases lying between them. Germline CDR1 SGHRS, CDR2 YFSETQ.

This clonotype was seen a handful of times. The CDR3 DNA reads TGTGCCAGCAGTGGATCCAGGGGGAGCTACGAGCAGTACGTC. Translating it yields CASSGSRGSYEQYV. V and J are TRBV25-1 and TRBJ2-7; 7 bases map to TRBD1. The CDR3 is made up of 14 amino acids. The junction had 6 bases not matched to a gene; V was cut back by 4 bases and J by 3 bases. Germline loops: CDR1 MGHDK, CDR2 SYGVNS.

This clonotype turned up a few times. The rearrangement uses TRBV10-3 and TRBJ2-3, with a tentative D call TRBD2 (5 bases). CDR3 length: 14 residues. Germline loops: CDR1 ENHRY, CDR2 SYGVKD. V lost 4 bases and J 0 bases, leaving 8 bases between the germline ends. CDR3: CAISGGLSTDTQYF. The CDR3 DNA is TGTGCCATCAGTGGAGGACTTAGCACAGATACGCAGTATTTT.

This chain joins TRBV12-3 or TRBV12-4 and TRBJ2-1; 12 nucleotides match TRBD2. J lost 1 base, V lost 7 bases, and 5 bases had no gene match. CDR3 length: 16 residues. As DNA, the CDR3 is TGTGCCAGCACCCCTAGCGGGAGGGTGTCCTACAATGAGCAGTTCTTC. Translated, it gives CASTPSGRVSYNEQFF.

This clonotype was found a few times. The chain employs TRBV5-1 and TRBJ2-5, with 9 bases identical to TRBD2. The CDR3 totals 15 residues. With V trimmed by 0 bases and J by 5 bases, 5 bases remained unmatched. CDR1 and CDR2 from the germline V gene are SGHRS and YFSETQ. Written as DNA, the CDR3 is TGCGCCAGCAGCTTGGCCCCTAGCGGGGCGGAGACCCAGTACTTC. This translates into CASSLAPSGAETQYF.

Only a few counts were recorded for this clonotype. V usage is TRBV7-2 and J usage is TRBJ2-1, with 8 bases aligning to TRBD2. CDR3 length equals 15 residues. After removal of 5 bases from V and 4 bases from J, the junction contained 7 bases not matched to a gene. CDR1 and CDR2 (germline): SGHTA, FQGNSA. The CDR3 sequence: CASSPGLAGYNEQFF. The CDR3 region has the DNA TGTGCCAGCAGCCCGGGATTAGCGGGGTACAATGAGCAGTTCTTC. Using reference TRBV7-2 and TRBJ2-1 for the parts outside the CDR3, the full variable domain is GAGVSQSPSNKVTEKGKDVELRCDPISGHTALYWYRQSLGQGLEFLIYFQGNSAPDKSGLPSDRFSAERTGGSVSTLTIQRTQQEDSAVYLCASSPGLAGYNEQFFGPGTRLTVL.

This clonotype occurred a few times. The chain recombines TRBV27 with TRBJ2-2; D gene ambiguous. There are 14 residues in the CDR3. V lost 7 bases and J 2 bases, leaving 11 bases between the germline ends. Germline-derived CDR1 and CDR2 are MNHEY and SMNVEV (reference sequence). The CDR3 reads CASKIGVNTGELFF. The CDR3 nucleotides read TGTGCCAGCAAGATCGGAGTTAACACCGGGGAGCTGTTTTTT.

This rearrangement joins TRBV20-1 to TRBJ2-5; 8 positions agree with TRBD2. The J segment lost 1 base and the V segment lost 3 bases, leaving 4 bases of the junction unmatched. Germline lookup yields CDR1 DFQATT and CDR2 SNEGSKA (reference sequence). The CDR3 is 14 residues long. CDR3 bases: TGCAGTGCTAGCTTGGCGGGGGGCCAAGAGACCCAGTACTTC. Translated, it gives CSASLAGGQETQYF.

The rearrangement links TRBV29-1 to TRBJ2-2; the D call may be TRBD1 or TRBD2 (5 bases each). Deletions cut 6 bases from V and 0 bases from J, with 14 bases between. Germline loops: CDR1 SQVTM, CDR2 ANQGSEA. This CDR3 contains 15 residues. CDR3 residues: CSVSTGTANTGELFF. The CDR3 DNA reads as TGCAGCGTGAGCACCGGGACGGCGAACACCGGGGAGCTGTTTTTT.

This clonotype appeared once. The CDR3 region has the DNA TGTGCCAGTCGAACCGGGACAGGGGATGACTATGGCTACACCTTC. It yields the protein CASRTGTGDDYGYTF. This sequence joins TRBV28 and TRBJ1-2, with 10 nucleotides matching TRBD1. There are 15 residues in the CDR3. The germline V gene has CDR1 MDHEN and CDR2 SYDVKM. Losses at the gene ends were 9 bases for V and 3 bases for J; bases not matched to a gene: 10.

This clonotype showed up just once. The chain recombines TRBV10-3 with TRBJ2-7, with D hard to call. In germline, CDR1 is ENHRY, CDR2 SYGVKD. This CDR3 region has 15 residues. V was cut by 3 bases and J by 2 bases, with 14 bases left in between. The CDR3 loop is CAISDPSQVAYEQYF. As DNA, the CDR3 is TGTGCCATCAGTGATCCTAGTCAGGTAGCCTACGAGCAGTACTTC.

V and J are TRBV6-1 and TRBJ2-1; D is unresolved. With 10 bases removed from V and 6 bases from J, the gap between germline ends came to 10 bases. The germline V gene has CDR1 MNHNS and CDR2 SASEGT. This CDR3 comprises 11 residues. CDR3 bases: TGTGCCACCAGGACCTTCAATGAGCAGTTCTTC. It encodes CATRTFNEQFF.

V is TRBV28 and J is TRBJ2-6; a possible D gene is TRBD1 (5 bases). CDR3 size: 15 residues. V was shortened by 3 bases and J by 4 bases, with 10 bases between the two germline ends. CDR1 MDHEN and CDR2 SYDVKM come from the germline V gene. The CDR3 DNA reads TGTGCCAGCAGTTTTGCAGGGTCCGGGGCCAACGTCCTGACTTTC. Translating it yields CASSFAGSGANVLTF.

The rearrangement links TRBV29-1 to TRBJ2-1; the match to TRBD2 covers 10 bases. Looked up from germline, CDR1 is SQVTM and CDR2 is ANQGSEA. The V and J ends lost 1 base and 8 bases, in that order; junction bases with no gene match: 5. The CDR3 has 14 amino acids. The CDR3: CSVEVLAGVDEQFF. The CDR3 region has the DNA TGCAGCGTTGAAGTTCTAGCGGGAGTCGATGAGCAGTTCTTC.

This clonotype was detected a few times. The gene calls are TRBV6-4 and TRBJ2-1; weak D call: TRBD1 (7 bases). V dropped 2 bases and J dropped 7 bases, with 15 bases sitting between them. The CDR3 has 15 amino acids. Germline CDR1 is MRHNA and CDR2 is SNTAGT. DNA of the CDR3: TGTGCCAGCAGTGACGCGGAGGGGGCCTTGAATGAGCAGTTCTTC. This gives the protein CASSDAEGALNEQFF.

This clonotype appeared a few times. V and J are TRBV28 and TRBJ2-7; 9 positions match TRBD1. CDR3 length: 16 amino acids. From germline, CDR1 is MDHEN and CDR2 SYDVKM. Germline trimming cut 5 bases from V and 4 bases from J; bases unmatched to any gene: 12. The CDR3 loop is CASSGHWGQGIYEQYF. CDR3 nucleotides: TGTGCCAGCAGTGGACATTGGGGACAGGGAATTTACGAGCAGTACTTC.

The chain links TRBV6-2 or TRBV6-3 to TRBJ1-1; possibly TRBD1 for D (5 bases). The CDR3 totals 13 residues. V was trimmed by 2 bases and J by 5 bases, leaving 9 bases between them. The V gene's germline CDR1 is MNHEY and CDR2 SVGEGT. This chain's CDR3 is CASSYGGGTEAFF. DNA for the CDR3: TGTGCCAGCAGTTACGGGGGTGGGACTGAAGCTTTCTTT.

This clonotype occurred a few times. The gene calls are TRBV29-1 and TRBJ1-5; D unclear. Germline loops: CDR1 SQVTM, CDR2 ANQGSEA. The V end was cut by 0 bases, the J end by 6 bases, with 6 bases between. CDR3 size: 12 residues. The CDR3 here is CSVEDPGQPQHF. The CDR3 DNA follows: TGCAGCGTTGAAGATCCAGGTCAGCCCCAGCATTTT. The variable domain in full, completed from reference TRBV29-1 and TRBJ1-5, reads SAVISQKPSRDICQRGTSLTIQCQVDSQVTMMFWYRQQPGQSLTLIATANQGSEATYESGFVIDKFPISRPNLTFSTLTVSNMSPEDSSIYLCSVEDPGQPQHFGDGTRLSIL.

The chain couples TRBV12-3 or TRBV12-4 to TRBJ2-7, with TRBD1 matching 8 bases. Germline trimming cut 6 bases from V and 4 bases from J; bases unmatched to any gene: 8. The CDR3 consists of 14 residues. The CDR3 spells CASSLLGTGYEQYF. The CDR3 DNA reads TGTGCCAGCAGCCTGCTGGGGACAGGATACGAGCAGTACTTC.

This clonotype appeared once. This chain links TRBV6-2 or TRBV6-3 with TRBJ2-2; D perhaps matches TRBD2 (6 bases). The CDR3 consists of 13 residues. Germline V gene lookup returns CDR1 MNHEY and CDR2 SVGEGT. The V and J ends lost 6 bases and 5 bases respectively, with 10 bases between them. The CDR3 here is CASRGGETGELFF. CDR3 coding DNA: TGTGCCAGCAGGGGAGGCGAAACCGGGGAGCTGTTTTTT.

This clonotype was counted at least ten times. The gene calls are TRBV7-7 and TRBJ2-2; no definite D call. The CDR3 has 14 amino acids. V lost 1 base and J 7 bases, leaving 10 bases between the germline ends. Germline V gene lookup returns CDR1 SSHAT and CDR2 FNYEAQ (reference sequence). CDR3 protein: CASSLEASLGELFF. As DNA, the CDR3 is TGTGCCAGCAGCTTAGAGGCATCGCTCGGGGAGCTGTTTTTT.

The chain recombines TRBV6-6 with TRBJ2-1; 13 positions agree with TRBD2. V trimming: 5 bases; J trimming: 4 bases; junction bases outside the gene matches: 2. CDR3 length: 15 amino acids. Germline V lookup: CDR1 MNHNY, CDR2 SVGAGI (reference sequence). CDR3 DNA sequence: TGTGCCAGCAGTGTACTAGCGGGAGGGTACAATGAGCAGTTCTTC. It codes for CASSVLAGGYNEQFF.

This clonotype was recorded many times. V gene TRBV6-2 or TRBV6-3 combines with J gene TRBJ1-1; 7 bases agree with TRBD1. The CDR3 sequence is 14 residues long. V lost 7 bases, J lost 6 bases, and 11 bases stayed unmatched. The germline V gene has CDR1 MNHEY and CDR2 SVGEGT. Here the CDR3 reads CASINDRASSEAFF. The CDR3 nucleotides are TGTGCCAGCATCAACGACAGGGCTAGCTCTGAAGCTTTCTTT.

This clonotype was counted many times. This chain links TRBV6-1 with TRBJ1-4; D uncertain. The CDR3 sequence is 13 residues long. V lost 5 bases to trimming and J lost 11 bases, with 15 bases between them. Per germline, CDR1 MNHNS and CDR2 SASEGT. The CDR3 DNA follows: TGTGCCAGCAGTTCGTCCGTTCAACTTAAACTGTTTTTT. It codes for CASSSSVQLKLFF.

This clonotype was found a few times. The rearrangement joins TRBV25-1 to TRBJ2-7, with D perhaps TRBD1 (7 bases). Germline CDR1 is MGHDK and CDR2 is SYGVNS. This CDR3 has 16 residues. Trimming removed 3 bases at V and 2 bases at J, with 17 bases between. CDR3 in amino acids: CASSDPRTGGTYEQYF. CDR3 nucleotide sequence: TGTGCCAGCAGTGACCCCCGGACAGGCGGGACCTACGAGCAGTACTTC.